This T cell receptor beta chain was found in a study of blood T cell repertoires in COVID-19. Study at large: COVID-19 samples collected from the United States, Italy and Spain covered acute and convalescent phases.

Across about 22 US areas, participants ranged in age from about 18 to 90 years. Two consecutive negative NP/OP PCR tests, clearance, or resolved symptoms defined Cohort 3 recovery. This CDR3 region has 17 residues. The germline V and J ends were trimmed by 0 bases and 0 bases, with 17 bases remaining between them. Germline lookup yields CDR1 GTSNPN and CDR2 SVGIG (reference sequence). Profiled with immunoSEQ multiplex PCR; TCRdb holds only in-frame clones, not every one. The sample contains fewer than 200,000 clones, approximately 80% of which appear only once. The sequence was obtained from a man aged 45 to 65 who had recovered from COVID-19. Sequences were obtained from PBMCs or T cells enriched from blood (not recorded which). The J gene is TRBJ1-2, the V gene TRBV30; no firm D call. CDR3 DNA: TGTGCCTGGAGTGTTGTGGGGAGCATTCAAGCTAACTATGGCTACACCTTC. Amino acids: CAWSVVGSIQANYGYTF.